The T cell receptor (beta chain) under discussion was sequenced for a study of T cells after yellow fever vaccination. TCRdb re-called the 5' RACE reads with MiXCR, one entry per CDR3 protein. The table shows about 360,000 distinct CDR3 sequences, with under 7.5% occurring only once. The source is a man aged 30 to 45 who received the YFV17D yellow fever vaccine. The material sequenced was PBMCs, taken 5 days after the yellow fever booster vaccination.

This CDR3 reads CSASDSAYGYTF. In nucleotides, the CDR3 is TGCAGTGCTTCCGACAGCGCCTATGGCTACACCTTC. This chain uses TRBV20-1 with TRBJ1-2; maybe TRBD1 (5 bases). V dropped 5 bases and J dropped 4 bases, with 11 bases sitting between them. Germline V gene lookup returns CDR1 DFQATT and CDR2 SNEGSKA (reference sequence). This CDR3 has 12 amino acids.